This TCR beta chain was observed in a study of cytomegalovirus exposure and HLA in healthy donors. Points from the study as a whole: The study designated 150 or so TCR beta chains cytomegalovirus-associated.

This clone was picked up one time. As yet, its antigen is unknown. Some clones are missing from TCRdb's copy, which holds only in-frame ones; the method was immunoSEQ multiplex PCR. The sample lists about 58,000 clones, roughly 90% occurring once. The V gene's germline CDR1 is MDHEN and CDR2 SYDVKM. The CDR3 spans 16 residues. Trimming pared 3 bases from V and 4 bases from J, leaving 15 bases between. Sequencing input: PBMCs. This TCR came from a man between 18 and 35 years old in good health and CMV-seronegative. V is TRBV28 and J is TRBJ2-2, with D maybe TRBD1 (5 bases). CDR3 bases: TGTGCCAGCAGTTTCCAGGGTCTAGGTTTCACCGGGGAGCTGTTTTTT. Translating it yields CASSFQGLGFTGELFF.